These 10 T cell receptor beta chains share one sample of origin, sequenced in a study of T cell changes during pregnancy in multiple sclerosis. The data were produced by immunoSEQ multiplex PCR, yet TCRdb's version contains in-frame clones alone and is incomplete. The sample includes 30,000 to 40,000 clones, roughly nine tenths of them seen just once. The sequences come from peripheral blood, collected in the third trimester of pregnancy. These receptors came from a female donor in good health, enrolled as a control in a pregnancy study.

This chain connects TRBV28 to TRBJ2-1, with 7 positions matching TRBD1. This CDR3 region has 14 residues. V lost 6 bases and J lost 6; bases outside the gene matches: 8. Germline lookup yields CDR1 MDHEN and CDR2 SYDVKM. CDR3 residues: CASSFLGQTNEQFF. CDR3 coding DNA: TGTGCCAGCAGCTTCCTGGGACAGACCAATGAGCAGTTCTTC.

V and J are TRBV28 and TRBJ2-1; no firm D call. Germline CDR1 reads MDHEN; CDR2 reads SYDVKM. The CDR3 runs to 10 residues. Trimming left V 8 bases short and J 10 bases short, with 9 bases between. The CDR3 coding sequence is TGTGCCAGCGCCTCGAGGGAGCAGTTCTTC. It translates to CASASREQFF.

The chain has TRBV6-1 and TRBJ1-2; D possibly corresponds to TRBD1 (5 bases). V lost 3 bases and J 5 bases, leaving 10 bases between the germline ends. There are 13 residues in the CDR3. CDR1 is MNHNS and CDR2 is SASEGT in the germline V gene. CDR3 sequence: CASSEGGTYGYTF. CDR3 DNA sequence: TGTGCCAGCAGTGAGGGGGGAACATATGGCTACACCTTC.

The V and J genes are TRBV19 and TRBJ1-3; 7 bases are a match to TRBD1. The V segment lost 6 bases and the J segment 0 bases; nucleotides outside the gene matches: 5. Germline CDR1 and CDR2: LNHDA and SQIVND (reference sequence). The CDR3 sequence is 15 residues long. CDR3 residues: CASSRGLNSGNTIYF. The CDR3 nucleotides read TGTGCCAGTAGCAGGGGGTTAAACTCTGGAAACACCATATATTTT.

The genes are TRBV18 and TRBJ2-1; D perhaps matches TRBD2 (6 bases). The CDR3 is 18 residues long. Germline CDR1 and CDR2: KGHSH and LQKENI. Trimming cost V 3 bases and J 0 bases, with 18 bases left between them. This CDR3 reads CASSPTGGSAGSYNEQFF. The CDR3, as DNA: TGTGCCAGCTCACCTACTGGGGGGAGTGCCGGCTCCTACAATGAGCAGTTCTTC. The variable domain in full, completed from reference TRBV18 and TRBJ2-1, reads NAGVMQNPRHLVRRRGQEARLRCSPMKGHSHVYWYRQLPEEGLKFMVYLQKENIIDESGMPKERFSAEFPKEGPSILRIQQVVRGDSAAYFCASSPTGGSAGSYNEQFFGPGTRLTVL.

The J gene is TRBJ1-1, the V gene TRBV19; 7 nucleotides agree with TRBD1. The germline gives CDR1 LNHDA, CDR2 SQIVND (reference sequence). This CDR3 spans 12 amino acids. V was pared by 6 bases and J by 12 bases, with 10 bases of the junction left unmatched. The DNA for the CDR3 is TGTGCCAGTAGCTTTTCACGGGACAGTCCTTTCTTT. Translation: CASSFSRDSPFF.

The chain uses TRBV19 and TRBJ1-4; TRBD1 matches at 10 bases. V was clipped by 5 bases and J by 7 bases; unmatched bases: 4. The CDR3 is 14 amino acids. Germline assignment: CDR1 LNHDA and CDR2 SQIVND (reference sequence). CDR3: CASSGTGVSEKLFF. The CDR3 nucleotides read TGTGCCAGTAGTGGGACAGGGGTCAGTGAAAAACTGTTTTTT.

The genes are TRBV11-2 and TRBJ2-3; 11 bases agree with TRBD2. There are 15 residues in the CDR3. CDR1 is SGHAT, CDR2 FQNNGV, per germline. Unmatched junction bases numbered 5, after V lost 7 bases and J lost 2 bases. CDR3: CASTLSGRDTDTQYF. CDR3 DNA: TGTGCCAGCACCCTTAGCGGGAGGGACACAGATACGCAGTATTTT.

The rearrangement joins TRBV5-6 to TRBJ2-1; D ambiguous. The germline V gene encodes CDR1 SGHDT and CDR2 YYEEEE. The CDR3 is 15 residues long. V dropped 0 bases and J dropped 4 bases, with 11 bases sitting between them. The CDR3 region has the DNA TGTGCCAGCAGCTTGGACCAGGTTGGATACAATGAGCAGTTCTTC. Residues: CASSLDQVGYNEQFF.

J is TRBJ2-3 and V is TRBV7-3; D might be TRBD2 (6 bases). Looked up from germline, CDR1 is SGHTA and CDR2 is FQGTGA. The CDR3 extends over 17 amino acids. V was pared by 4 bases and J by 2 bases, with 19 bases between. CDR3 sequence reads: CASSSKPPGRNTDTQYF. Written as DNA, the CDR3 is TGTGCCAGCAGCTCGAAGCCGCCCGGGAGAAACACAGATACGCAGTATTTT.